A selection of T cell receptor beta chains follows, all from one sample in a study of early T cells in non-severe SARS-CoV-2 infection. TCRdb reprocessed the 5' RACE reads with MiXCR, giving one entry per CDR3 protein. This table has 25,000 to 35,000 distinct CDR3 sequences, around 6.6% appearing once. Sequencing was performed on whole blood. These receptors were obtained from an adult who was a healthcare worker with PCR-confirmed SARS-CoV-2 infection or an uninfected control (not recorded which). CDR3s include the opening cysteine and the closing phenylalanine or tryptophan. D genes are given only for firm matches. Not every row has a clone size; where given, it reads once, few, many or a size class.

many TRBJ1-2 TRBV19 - CASSTRTDPYGYTF TGTGCCAGTAGTACCAGGACAGACCCTTATGGCTACACCTTC
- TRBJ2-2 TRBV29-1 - CSVGANTGELFF TGCAGCGTGGGGGCGAACACCGGGGAGCTGTTTTTT
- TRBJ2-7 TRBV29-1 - CSVEDDGGYEQYF TGCAGCGTTGAAGATGATGGGGGCTACGAGCAGTACTTC
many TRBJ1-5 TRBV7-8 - CASSLIGQPQHF TGTGCCAGCAGCTTAATCGGCCAGCCCCAGCATTTT
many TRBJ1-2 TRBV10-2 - CASSEPTGYGYTF TGCGCCAGCAGTGAGCCGACAGGATATGGCTACACCTTC
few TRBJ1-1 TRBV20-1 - CSARDHRNTEAFF TGCAGTGCTAGAGATCACAGGAACACTGAAGCTTTCTTT
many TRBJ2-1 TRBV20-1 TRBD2 CSARRGRAINEQFF TGCAGTGCTCGCCGCGGGAGGGCCATCAATGAGCAGTTCTTC
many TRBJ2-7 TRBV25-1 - CASSEFSYEQYF TGTGCCAGCAGTGAATTTTCCTACGAGCAGTACTTC
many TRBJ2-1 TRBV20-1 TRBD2 CSAYAAGGVYNEQFF TGCAGTGCTTATGCGGCGGGAGGGGTCTACAATGAGCAGTTCTTC
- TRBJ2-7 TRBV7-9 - CASSTDPIGYEQYF TGTGCCAGCAGCACGGACCCCATCGGGTACGAGCAGTACTTC